This T cell receptor (beta chain) was recorded in a study of control samples from healthy donors and cancer patients (dated by TCRdb to 2019 to 2021). The library was built by means of the immunoSEQ multiplex PCR assay. Entries here come from immuneACCESS through TCRdb and include only in-frame sequences with V and J called. Some clones fail to appear in such tables; in the studies checked, an unresolved V gene covers under half of the shortfall, and the cause of the remainder is unknown. For this sample there are around 84,000 clones; 84% appear just once. The ten biggest clones cover roughly 10% of the sample. The CDR3 goes from the cysteine to the phenylalanine over 15 residues. The only DNA kept is the CDR3, 45 bases in frame from the first base. Here V drops 7 bases and J drops 2 bases, and the junction holds 8 bases not matched to any gene. Looking up the germline V gene yields CDR1 SNHLY and CDR2 FYNNEI.

This clone was seen a handful of times. It has no known antigen specificity. Base qualities are not recorded, but no much larger clone differs from it by a single base. This TCR derives from a man aged 60 to 75 with head and neck cancer. Sequencing was performed on PBMCs. The rearranged chain carries TRBV2 and TRBJ2-5; 9 middle bases align to TRBD2. The CDR3 amino acid sequence is: CASNQASGAQETQYF. The sequenced DNA is TGTGCCAGCAACCAAGCTAGCGGGGCTCAAGAGACCCAGTACTTC.